This T cell receptor beta chain was retrieved from a study of shared clonotypes between healthy human individuals. On the study more broadly: Participating donors consisted of two women and a few men aged 18 to 49.

Negatively enriched CD4+ T cells were divided by CD45RA into naive and memory. Trimming pared 3 bases from V and 0 bases from J, leaving 24 bases between. CDR1 is KGHSH and CDR2 is LQKENI in the germline V gene. The CDR3 covers 20 residues. Sequencing was at deep level. Each subset's genomic DNA was split evenly across several immunoSEQ plates. The table came from immunoSEQ multiplex PCR; TCRdb's copy has only in-frame clones and leaves some out. This table has millions of clones, over 85% appearing once. The sequencing sample was made of naive CD4+ T cells sorted from blood. Subset given: CD45RA+ positively selected. The V and J genes are TRBV18 and TRBJ1-3, with a possible D match to TRBD1 (6 bases). The origin of this receptor is a man younger than 35 in good health. In DNA, the CDR3 is TGTGCCAGCTCACCGCTATGGGCACAAAGACAGGCCGACTCTGGAAACACCATATATTTT. Translated: CASSPLWAQRQADSGNTIYF.